Sequencing of this TCR beta chain was carried out in a study of graft-versus-host responses after intestinal transplantation. Study-level information: Transplants were multivisceral, liver-intestinal, or isolated intestinal. Recipients across the board were started on anti-thymocyte globulin induction, then kept on tacrolimus and steroids for around three years.

Here immunoSEQ multiplex PCR was the method, and the copy in TCRdb shows in-frame clones only, minus some. The table includes more than 95,000 clones, approximately 93% detected once. The CDR3 loop spans 14 amino acids. Germline CDR1 is MGHRA and CDR2 is YSYEKL. V was cut by 1 base and J by 2 bases, with 9 bases left in between. A note on this clone: Its antigen remains unidentified.

Study-level points and caveats: Present in recipient marrow, GvH clones included some that appeared first in ileum or blood. Levels of circulating GvH clones at their peak were associated with early post-transplant HvG declines.

The sequences come from unstimulated CD8+ T cells sorted from spleen or lymph node cells, collected before intestinal transplant. The genes are TRBV4-1 and TRBJ2-7; D may match TRBD1 or TRBD2 (6 bases each). The sequence was collected from a human donor who received an intestinal transplant. The CDR3 nucleotides are TGCGCCAGCAGCCAAGTAGGGGGGACCTACGAGCAGTACTTC. Protein sequence: CASSQVGGTYEQYF.